The entry below describes one T cell receptor (beta chain). Its antigen remains unidentified. The data derive from a study of cytomegalovirus exposure and HLA in healthy donors. The PCR made use of 60 Vbeta and 13 Jbeta primers. Some clones are missing from TCRdb's copy, which holds only in-frame ones; the method was immunoSEQ multiplex PCR. The table lists around 160,000 clones, roughly 80% of them singletons. CDR1 and CDR2 (germline): SGHTA, FQGTGA. Deletions cut 0 bases from V and 7 bases from J, with 16 bases between. The CDR3 consists of 16 residues. Whole-study results and caveats: Sequencing likely caused a cluster of highly shared sequence variants. In a later analysis, an Asian-associated ancestry cluster reportedly showed fewer N-insertions than the roughly 730-donor mean.

This sequence was found in a middle-aged woman in good health and CMV-seropositive. The chain links TRBV7-3 to TRBJ2-1; a possible D gene is TRBD2 (6 bases). The sequencing input was PBMCs. CDR3 DNA sequence: TGTGCCAGCAGCTTAACCGCTGGGGGAGGTTTAAATGAGCAGTTCTTC. This gives the protein CASSLTAGGGLNEQFF.